This TCR beta chain was recorded in a study of T cell changes during pregnancy in multiple sclerosis. This CDR3 is built from 17 residues. With 6 bases removed from V and 3 bases from J, the gap between germline ends came to 21 bases. Germline V CDR1 and CDR2: LNHDA, SQIVND (reference sequence). Assay used: immunoSEQ multiplex PCR; TCRdb lists only in-frame clones, some missing. The sample has under 45,000 clones; over 90% are singletons. The chain joins TRBV19 to TRBJ1-3; possibly TRBD1 for D (6 bases). The sample here was CD8+ T cells from peripheral blood mononuclear cells, taken in the third trimester of pregnancy. This TCR derives from a female donor with multiple sclerosis, enrolled in a pregnancy study. CDR3 residues: CASRGVRTEGFGNTIYF. The CDR3 nucleotides are TGTGCCAGTAGAGGGGTTCGGACAGAGGGCTTTGGAAACACCATATATTTT.